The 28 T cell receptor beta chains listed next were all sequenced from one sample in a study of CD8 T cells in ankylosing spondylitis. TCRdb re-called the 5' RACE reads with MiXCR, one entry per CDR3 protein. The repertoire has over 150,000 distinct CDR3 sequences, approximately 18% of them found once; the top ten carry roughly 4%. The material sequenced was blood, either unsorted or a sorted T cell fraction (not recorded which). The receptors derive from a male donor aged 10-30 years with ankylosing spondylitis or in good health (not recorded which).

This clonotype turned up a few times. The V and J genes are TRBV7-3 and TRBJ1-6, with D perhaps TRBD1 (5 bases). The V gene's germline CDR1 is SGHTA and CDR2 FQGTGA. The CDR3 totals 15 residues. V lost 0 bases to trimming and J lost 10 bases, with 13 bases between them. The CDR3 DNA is TGTGCCAGCAGCTTAACGGGGGACCTTGGGTCACCCCTCCACTTT. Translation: CASSLTGDLGSPLHF.

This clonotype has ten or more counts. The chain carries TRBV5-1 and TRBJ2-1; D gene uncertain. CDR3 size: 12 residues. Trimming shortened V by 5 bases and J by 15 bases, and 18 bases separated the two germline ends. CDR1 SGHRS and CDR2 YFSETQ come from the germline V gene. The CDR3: CASRQVYTESFF. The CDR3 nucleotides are TGCGCCAGCAGGCAGGTCTACACCGAGTCGTTCTTC.

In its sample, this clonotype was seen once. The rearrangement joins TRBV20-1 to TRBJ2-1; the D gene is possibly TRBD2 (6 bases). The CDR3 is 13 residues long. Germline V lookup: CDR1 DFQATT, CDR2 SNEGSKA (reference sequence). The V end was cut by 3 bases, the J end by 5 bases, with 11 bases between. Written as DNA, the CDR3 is TGCAGTGCTAGCGGGAGTAATAACAATGAGCAGTTCTTC. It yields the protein CSASGSNNNEQFF.

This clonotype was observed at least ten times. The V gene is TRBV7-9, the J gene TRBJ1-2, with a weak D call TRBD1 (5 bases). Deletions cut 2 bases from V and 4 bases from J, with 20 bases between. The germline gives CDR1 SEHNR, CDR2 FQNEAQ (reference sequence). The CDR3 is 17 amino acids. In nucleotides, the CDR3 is TGTGCCAGCAGCTTATGGGCAGGGCGTCCCTCTGGCTATGGCTACACCTTC. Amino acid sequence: CASSLWAGRPSGYGYTF.

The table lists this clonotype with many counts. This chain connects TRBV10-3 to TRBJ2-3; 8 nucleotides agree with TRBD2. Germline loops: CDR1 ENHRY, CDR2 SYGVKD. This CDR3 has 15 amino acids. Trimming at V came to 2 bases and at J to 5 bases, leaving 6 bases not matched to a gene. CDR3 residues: CAISEGGLAGDTQYF. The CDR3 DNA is TGTGCCATCAGTGAGGGTGGGCTAGCGGGAGATACGCAGTATTTT.

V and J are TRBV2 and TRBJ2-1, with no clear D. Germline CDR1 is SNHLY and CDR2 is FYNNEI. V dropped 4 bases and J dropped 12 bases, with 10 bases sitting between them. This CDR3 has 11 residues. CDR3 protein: CASSGVRSQFF. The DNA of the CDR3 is TGTGCCAGCAGTGGTGTGCGATCGCAGTTCTTC.

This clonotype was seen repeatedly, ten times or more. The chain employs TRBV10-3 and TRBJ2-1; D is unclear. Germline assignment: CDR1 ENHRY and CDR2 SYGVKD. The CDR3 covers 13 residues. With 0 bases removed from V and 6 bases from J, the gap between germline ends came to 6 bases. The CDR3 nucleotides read TGTGCCATCAGTGAGTCGGTCTCCAATGAGCAGTTCTTC. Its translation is CAISESVSNEQFF.

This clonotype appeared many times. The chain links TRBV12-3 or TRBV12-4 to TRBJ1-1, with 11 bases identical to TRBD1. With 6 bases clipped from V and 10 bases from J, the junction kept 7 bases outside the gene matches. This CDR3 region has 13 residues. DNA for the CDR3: TGTGCCAGCAGGGACAGGGGGCCCTGGGGAGCTTTCTTT. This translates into CASRDRGPWGAFF.

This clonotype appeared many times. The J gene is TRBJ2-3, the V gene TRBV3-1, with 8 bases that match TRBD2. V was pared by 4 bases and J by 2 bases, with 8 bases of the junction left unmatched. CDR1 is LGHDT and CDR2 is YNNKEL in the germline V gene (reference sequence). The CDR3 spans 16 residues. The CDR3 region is CASSPEREPFTDTQYF. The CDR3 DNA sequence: TGTGCCAGCAGCCCCGAGCGGGAGCCTTTCACAGATACGCAGTATTTT.

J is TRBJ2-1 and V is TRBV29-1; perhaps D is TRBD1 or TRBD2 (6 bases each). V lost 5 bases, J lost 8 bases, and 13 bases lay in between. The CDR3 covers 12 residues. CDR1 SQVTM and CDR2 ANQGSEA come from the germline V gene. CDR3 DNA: TGCAGCGTTCCTGAAGGGGGGTATGAGCAGTTCTTC. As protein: CSVPEGGYEQFF.

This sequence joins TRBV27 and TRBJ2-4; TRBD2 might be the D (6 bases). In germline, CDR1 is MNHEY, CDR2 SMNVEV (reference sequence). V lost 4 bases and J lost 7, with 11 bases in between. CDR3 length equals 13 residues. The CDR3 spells CASSSGGANIQYF. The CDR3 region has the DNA TGTGCCAGCAGTTCTGGAGGGGCGAACATTCAGTACTTC.

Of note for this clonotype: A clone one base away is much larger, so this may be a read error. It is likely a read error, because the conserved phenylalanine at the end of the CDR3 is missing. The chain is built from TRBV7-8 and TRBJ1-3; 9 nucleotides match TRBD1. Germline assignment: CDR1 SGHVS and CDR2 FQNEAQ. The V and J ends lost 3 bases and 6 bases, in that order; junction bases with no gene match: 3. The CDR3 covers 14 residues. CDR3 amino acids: CASSFGQGQNTIYV. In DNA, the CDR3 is TGTGCCAGCAGCTTTGGACAGGGGCAAAACACCATATATGTT.

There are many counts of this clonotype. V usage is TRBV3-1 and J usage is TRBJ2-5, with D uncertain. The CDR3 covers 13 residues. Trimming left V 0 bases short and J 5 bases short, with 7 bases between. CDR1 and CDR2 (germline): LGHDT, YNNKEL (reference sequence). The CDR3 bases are TGTGCCAGCAGCCAAGAGGGTAGGGAGACCCAGTACTTC. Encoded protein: CASSQEGRETQYF.

CDR3 sequence (DNA): TGCAGTGCTGACGATCGGAGGACAGCAAATTCACCCCTCCACTTT. As protein: CSADDRRTANSPLHF. The chain employs TRBV20-1 and TRBJ1-6; D is possibly TRBD1 (6 bases). V lost 5 bases, J lost 7 bases, and 18 bases lay in between. This CDR3 spans 15 amino acids. Germline-derived CDR1 and CDR2 are DFQATT and SNEGSKA (reference sequence).

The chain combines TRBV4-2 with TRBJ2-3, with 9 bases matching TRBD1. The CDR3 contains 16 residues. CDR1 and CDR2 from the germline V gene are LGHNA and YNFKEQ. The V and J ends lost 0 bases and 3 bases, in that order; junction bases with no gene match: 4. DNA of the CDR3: TGTGCCAGCAGCCAAGATTTGGGACAGGGAACAGATACGCAGTATTTT. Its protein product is CASSQDLGQGTDTQYF.

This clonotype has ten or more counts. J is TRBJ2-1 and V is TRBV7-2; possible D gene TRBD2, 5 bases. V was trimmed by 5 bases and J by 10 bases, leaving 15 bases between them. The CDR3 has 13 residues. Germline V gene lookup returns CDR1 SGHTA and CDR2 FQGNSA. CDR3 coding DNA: TGTGCCAGCAGCAACTATCTAGCTCTGGAGCAGTTCTTC. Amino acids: CASSNYLALEQFF.

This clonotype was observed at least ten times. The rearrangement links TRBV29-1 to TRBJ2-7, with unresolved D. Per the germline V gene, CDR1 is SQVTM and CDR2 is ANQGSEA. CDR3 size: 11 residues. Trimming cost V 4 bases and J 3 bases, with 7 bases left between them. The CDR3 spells CSVGNHYEQYF. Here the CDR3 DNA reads TGCAGCGTTGGCAACCACTACGAGCAGTACTTC.

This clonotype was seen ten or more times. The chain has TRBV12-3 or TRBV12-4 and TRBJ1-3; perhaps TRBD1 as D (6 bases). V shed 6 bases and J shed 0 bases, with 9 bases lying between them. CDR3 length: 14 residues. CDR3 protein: CASSRQDSGNTIYF. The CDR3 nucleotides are TGTGCCAGCAGCCGACAGGACTCTGGAAACACCATATATTTT.

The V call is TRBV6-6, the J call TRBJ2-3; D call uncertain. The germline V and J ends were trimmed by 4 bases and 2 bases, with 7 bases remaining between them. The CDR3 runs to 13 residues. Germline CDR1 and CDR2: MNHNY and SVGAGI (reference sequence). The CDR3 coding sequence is TGTGCCAGCAGTTCGAAGTTCACAGATACGCAGTATTTT. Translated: CASSSKFTDTQYF.

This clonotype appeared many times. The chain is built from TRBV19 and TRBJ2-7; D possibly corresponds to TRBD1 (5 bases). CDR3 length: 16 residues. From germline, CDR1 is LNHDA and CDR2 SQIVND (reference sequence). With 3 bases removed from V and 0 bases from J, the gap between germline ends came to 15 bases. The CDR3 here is CASSIRGDSYSYEQYF. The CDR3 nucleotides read TGTGCCAGTAGTATTAGGGGCGACAGCTACTCCTACGAGCAGTACTTC.

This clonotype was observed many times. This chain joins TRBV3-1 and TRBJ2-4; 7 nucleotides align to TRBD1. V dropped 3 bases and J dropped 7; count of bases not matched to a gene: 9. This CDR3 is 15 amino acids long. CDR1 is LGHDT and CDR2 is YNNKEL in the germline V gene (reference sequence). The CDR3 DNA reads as TGTGCCAGCAGCCAGACCGGGACAGTGAACAACATTCAGTACTTC. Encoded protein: CASSQTGTVNNIQYF.

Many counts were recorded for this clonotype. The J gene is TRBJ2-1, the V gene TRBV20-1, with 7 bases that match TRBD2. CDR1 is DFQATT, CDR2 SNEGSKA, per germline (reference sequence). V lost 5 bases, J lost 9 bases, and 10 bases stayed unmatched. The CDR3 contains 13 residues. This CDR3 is CSARERGWGEQFF. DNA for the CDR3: TGCAGTGCTCGTGAGCGGGGATGGGGTGAGCAGTTCTTC.

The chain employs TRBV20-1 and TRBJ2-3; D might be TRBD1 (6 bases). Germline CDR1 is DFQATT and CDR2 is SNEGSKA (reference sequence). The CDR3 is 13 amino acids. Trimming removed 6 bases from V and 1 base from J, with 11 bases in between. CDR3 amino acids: CSAEGQRTDTQYF. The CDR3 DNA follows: TGCAGTGCAGAGGGACAACGCACAGATACGCAGTATTTT.

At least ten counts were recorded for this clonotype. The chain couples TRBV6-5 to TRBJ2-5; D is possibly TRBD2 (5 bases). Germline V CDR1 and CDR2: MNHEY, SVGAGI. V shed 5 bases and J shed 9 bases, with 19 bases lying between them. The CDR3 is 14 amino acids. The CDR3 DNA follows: TGTGCCAGCAGTGTCCGGGAACAACATAGGGCCCAGTACTTC. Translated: CASSVREQHRAQYF.

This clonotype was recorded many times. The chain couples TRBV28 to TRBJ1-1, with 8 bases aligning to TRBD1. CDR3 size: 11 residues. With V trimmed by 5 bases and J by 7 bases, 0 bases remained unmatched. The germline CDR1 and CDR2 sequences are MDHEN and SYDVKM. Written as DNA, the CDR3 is TGTGCCAGCAGTGGACAGGGTGAAGCTTTCTTT. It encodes CASSGQGEAFF.

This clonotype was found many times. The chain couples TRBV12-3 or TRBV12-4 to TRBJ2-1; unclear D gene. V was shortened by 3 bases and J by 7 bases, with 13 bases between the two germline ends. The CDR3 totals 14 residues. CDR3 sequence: CASSFLTQTNEQFF. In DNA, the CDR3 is TGTGCCAGCAGTTTCCTGACCCAAACAAATGAGCAGTTCTTC.

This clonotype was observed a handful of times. For the CDR3, the DNA is TGCAGCGTTGAAACGACAGGCTACTACACCTTC. Its protein is CSVETTGYYTF. This chain connects TRBV29-1 to TRBJ1-2; perhaps TRBD1 as D (6 bases). CDR1 SQVTM and CDR2 ANQGSEA come from the germline V gene. The CDR3 loop spans 11 amino acids. V lost 2 bases and J 10 bases, leaving 11 bases between the germline ends.

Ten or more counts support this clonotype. The CDR3: CSATFPGQGNKRASYEQYF. In DNA, the CDR3 is TGCAGTGCCACCTTTCCGGGACAGGGAAATAAACGAGCTTCCTACGAGCAGTACTTC. The chain joins TRBV20-1 to TRBJ2-7; 9 bases match TRBD1. Per germline, CDR1 DFQATT and CDR2 SNEGSKA (reference sequence). CDR3 length equals 19 residues. Trimming cost V 6 bases and J 1 base; bases outside gene matches: 22.